The present TCR beta chain was sequenced within a study of response to subunit inactivated influenza vaccine. CDR1 SGHTA and CDR2 FQGNSA come from the germline V gene. This CDR3 has 15 residues. Trimming at V came to 5 bases and at J to 7 bases, leaving 9 bases not matched to a gene. In TCRdb, the RT-PCR reads were re-called with MiXCR into one record per CDR3 protein. The data hold more than 700,000 distinct CDR3 sequences, with over 20% observed a single time. This clonotype was counted many times. This receptor was obtained from a middle-aged man who received an inactivated influenza vaccine. The rearrangement uses TRBV7-2 and TRBJ2-1, with 9 positions matching TRBD2. Specimen: PBMCs from blood, collected around 5 days after vaccination. The CDR3 coding sequence is TGTGCCAGCAGCGTCTATAGCGGGGGTATGAATGAGCAGTTCTTC. Encoded protein: CASSVYSGGMNEQFF.